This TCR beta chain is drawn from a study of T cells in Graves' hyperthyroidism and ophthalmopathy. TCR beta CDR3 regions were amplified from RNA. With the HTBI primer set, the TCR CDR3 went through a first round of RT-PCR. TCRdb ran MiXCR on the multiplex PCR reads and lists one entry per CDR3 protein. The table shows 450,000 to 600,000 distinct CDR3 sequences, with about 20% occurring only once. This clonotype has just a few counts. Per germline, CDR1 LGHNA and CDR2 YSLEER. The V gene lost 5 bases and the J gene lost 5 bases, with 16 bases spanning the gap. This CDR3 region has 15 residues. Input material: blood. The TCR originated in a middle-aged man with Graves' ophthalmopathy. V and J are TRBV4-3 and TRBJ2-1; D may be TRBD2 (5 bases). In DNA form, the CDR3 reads TGCGCCAGCAGCGTGGAGGCTTTCAAACACAATGAGCAGTTCTTC. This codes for CASSVEAFKHNEQFF.